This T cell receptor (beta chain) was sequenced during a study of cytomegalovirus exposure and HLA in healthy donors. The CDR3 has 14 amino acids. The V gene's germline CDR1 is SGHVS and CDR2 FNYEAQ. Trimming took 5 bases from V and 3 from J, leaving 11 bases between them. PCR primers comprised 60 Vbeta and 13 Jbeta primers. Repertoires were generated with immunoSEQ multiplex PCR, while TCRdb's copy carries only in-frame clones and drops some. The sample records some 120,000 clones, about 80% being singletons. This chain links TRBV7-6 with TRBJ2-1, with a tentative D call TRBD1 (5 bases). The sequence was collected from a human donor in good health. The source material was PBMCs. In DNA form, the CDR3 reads TGTGCCAGCAGCGAGACAGATAGCTACAATGAGCAGTTCTTC. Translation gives CASSETDSYNEQFF.